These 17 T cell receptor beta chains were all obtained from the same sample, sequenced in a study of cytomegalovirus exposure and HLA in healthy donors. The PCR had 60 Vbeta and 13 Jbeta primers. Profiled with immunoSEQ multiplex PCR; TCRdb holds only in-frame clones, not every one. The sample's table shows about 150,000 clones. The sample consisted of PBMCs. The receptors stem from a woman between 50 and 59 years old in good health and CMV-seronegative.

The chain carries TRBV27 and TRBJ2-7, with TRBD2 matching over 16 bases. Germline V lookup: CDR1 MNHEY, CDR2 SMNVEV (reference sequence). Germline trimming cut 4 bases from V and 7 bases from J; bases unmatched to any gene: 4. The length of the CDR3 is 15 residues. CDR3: CASSSLGLAGGEQYF. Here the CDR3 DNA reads TGTGCCAGCAGTTCTTTGGGACTAGCGGGAGGGGAGCAGTACTTC.

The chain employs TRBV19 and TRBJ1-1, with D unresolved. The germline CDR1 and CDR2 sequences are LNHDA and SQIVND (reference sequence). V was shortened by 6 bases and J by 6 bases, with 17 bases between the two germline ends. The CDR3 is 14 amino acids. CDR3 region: CASSIRNSRSEAFF. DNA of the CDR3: TGTGCCAGTAGCATCAGAAATTCCAGATCTGAAGCTTTCTTT.

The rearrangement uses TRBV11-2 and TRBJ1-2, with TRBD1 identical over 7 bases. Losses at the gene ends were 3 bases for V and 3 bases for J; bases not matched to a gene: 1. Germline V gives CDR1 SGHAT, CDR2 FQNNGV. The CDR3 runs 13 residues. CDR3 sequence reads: CASSLDRYYGYTF. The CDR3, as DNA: TGTGCCAGCAGCTTGGACAGGTACTATGGCTACACCTTC.

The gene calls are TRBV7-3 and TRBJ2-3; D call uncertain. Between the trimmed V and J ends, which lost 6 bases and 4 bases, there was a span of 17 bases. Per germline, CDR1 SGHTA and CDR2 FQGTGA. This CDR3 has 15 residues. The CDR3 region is CASSFKLAVPDTQYF. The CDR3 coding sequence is TGTGCCAGCAGTTTTAAATTGGCGGTGCCAGATACGCAGTATTTT.

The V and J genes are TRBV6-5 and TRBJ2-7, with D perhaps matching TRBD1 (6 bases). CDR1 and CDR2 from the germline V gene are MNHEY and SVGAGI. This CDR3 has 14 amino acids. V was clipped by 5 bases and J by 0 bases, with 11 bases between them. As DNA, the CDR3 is TGTGCCAGCAGTAATGGACAGAGCTCCTACGAGCAGTACTTC. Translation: CASSNGQSSYEQYF.

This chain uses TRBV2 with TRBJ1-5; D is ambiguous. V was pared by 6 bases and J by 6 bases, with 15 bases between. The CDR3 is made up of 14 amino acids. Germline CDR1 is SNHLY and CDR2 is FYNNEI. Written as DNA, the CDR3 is TGTGCCAGCAGCCTAAGAGGCCAAGGTCAGCCCCAGCATTTT. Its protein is CASSLRGQGQPQHF.

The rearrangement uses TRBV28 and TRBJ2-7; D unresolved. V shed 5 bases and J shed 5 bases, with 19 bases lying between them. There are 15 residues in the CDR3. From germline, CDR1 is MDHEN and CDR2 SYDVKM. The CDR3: CASSRGAPWLHEQYF. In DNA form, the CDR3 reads TGTGCCAGCAGTAGAGGAGCCCCCTGGCTCCACGAGCAGTACTTC.

CDR3 loop: CASSYGGYLYEQYF. The CDR3, as DNA: TGTGCCAGCAGTTATGGCGGGTATTTATACGAGCAGTACTTC. This chain uses TRBV6-6 with TRBJ2-7, with a tentative D call TRBD2 (5 bases). This CDR3 region has 14 residues. Germline V CDR1 and CDR2: MNHNY, SVGAGI (reference sequence). Trimming cost V 3 bases and J 4 bases, with 13 bases left between them.

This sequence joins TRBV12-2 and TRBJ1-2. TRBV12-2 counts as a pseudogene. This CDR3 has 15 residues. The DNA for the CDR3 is TGTGCAAGTCGCTTAGATAGGAGGTTATACTATGGCTACACCTTC. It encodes CASRLDRRLYYGYTF.

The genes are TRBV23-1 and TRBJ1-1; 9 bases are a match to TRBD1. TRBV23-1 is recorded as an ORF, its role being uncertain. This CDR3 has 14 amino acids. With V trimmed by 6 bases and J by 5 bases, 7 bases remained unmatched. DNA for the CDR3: TGCGCCAGCAGACCCGGGACAGGGAGGACTGAAGCTTTCTTT. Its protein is CASRPGTGRTEAFF.

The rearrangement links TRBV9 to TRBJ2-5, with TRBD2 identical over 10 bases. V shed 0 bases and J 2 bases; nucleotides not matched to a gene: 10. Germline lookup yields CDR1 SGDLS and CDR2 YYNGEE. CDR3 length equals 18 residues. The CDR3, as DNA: TGTGCCAGCAGCGTAGCTGGTAGCGGGGGGCCCTCACAAGAGACCCAGTACTTC. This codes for CASSVAGSGGPSQETQYF.

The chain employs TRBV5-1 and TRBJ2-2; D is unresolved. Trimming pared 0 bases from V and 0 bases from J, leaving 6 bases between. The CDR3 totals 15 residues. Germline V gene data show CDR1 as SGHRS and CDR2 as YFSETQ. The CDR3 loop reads CASSLELTNTGELFF. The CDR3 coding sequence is TGCGCCAGCAGCTTGGAACTAACGAACACCGGGGAGCTGTTTTTT.

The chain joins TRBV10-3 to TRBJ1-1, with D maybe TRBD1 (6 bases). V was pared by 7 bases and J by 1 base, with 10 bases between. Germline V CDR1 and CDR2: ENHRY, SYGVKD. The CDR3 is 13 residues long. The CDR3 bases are TGTGCCATCACCCTAGGGGGGAACACTGAAGCTTTCTTT. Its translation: CAITLGGNTEAFF.

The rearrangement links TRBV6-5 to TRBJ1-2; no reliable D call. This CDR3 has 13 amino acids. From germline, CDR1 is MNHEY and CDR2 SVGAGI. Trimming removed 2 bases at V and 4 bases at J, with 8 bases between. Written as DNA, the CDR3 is TGTGCCAGCAGTTACGGGCACAGCTATGGCTACACCTTC. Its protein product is CASSYGHSYGYTF.

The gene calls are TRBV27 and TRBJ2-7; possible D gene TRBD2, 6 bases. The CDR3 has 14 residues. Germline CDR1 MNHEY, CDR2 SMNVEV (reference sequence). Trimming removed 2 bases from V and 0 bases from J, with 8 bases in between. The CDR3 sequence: CASSLAGLSYEQYF. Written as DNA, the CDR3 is TGTGCCAGCAGTTTAGCGGGACTCTCCTACGAGCAGTACTTC.

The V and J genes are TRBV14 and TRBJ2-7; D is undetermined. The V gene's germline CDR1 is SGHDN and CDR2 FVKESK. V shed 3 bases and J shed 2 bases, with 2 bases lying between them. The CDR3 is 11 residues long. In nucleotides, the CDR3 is TGTGCCAGCAGCCACGCCTACGAGCAGTACTTC. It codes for CASSHAYEQYF.

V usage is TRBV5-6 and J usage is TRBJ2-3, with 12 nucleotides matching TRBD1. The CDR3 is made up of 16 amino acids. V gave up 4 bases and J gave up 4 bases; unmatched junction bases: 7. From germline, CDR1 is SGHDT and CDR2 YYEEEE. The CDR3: CASSHPGQGAPDTQYF. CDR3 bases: TGTGCCAGCAGCCATCCGGGACAGGGGGCCCCAGATACGCAGTATTTT.